This T cell receptor (beta chain) was identified during a study of blood T cell repertoires in COVID-19. On the study more broadly: T cells, B-cell-depleted T cells, or PBMCs supplied cDNA or gDNA.

Participants reported their clinical history, and cohort assignment relied on those reports. The CDR3 is 15 residues long. V shed 8 bases and J 4 bases; nucleotides not matched to a gene: 12. The germline V gene has CDR1 SGHVS and CDR2 FNYEAQ. In the authors' workflow: Reference gene primer amplification gave nucleated cell count estimates. Sequencing was performed with immunoSEQ multiplex PCR; in TCRdb, only in-frame clones are kept and a portion is missing. That table gives V, J and clone size, and the DNA gave D and trimming. The repertoire includes about 20,000 clones, about 91% of them detected once, and about 5% sits in the top ten.

The J gene is TRBJ2-3, the V gene TRBV7-6, with 7 bases identical to TRBD2. This TCR derives from a woman aged 30 to 39 who had recovered from COVID-19. Input material: PBMCs or T cells enriched from blood (not recorded which). The DNA for the CDR3 is TGTGCCAGCGAGAGGTATCCGGGGAGGGCAGATACGCAGTATTTT. This sequence encodes CASERYPGRADTQYF.